The 8 T cell receptor beta chains given below trace back to one sample, sequenced in a study of early T cells in non-severe SARS-CoV-2 infection. TCRdb itself ran the 5' RACE reads through MiXCR, one entry per CDR3 protein. The sample yields around 89,000 distinct CDR3 sequences, roughly 15% seen once. The sample consisted of whole blood. These receptors were taken from an adult who was a healthcare worker with PCR-confirmed SARS-CoV-2 infection or an uninfected control (not recorded which).

This clonotype was recorded at least ten times. The chain combines TRBV2 with TRBJ1-5; TRBD1 matches 8 bases. Germline assignment: CDR1 SNHLY and CDR2 FYNNEI. The CDR3 spans 17 residues. V shed 6 bases, J shed 2 bases, and the junction held 12 bases outside the gene matches. The CDR3 loop reads CASSPPPDRVGNQPQHF. Here the CDR3 DNA reads TGTGCCAGCAGCCCCCCCCCGGACAGGGTAGGCAATCAGCCCCAGCATTTT.

The chain recombines TRBV20-1 with TRBJ2-2; D unresolved. Germline lookup yields CDR1 DFQATT and CDR2 SNEGSKA (reference sequence). Trimming cost V 4 bases and J 5 bases, with 20 bases left between them. This CDR3 contains 16 residues. DNA for the CDR3: TGCAGTGCTAAAGTCAGTCCGGGCCTAATGACCGGGGAGCTGTTTTTT. It specifies CSAKVSPGLMTGELFF.

The V call is TRBV3-1, the J call TRBJ2-7; the D call may be TRBD1 or TRBD2 (5 bases each). This CDR3 region has 13 residues. The germline CDR1 and CDR2 sequences are LGHDT and YNNKEL (reference sequence). Trimming removed 4 bases at V and 4 bases at J, with 11 bases between. CDR3 protein: CASSRGEGYEQYV. CDR3 DNA: TGTGCCAGCAGCCGGGGTGAGGGGTACGAGCAGTACGTC.

The genes are TRBV3-1 and TRBJ2-2; TRBD1 matches at 12 bases. The CDR3 extends over 16 amino acids. The germline CDR1 and CDR2 sequences are LGHDT and YNNKEL (reference sequence). V lost 3 bases, J lost 7 bases, and 6 bases stayed unmatched. CDR3 sequence reads: CASSHSGQGADGELFF. In DNA form, the CDR3 reads TGTGCCAGCAGCCATTCGGGACAGGGGGCTGACGGGGAGCTGTTTTTT.

The J gene is TRBJ2-3, the V gene TRBV7-3; D gene unclear. Germline assignment: CDR1 SGHTA and CDR2 FQGTGA. V was shortened by 3 bases and J by 5 bases, with 15 bases between the two germline ends. The CDR3 length is 15 residues. The DNA of the CDR3 is TGTGCCAGCAGCTTTAGTATAAGGGATCAAGATACGCAGTATTTT. This translates into CASSFSIRDQDTQYF.

This clonotype turned up a few times. The chain recombines TRBV27 with TRBJ2-2; possibly TRBD2 for D (5 bases). The germline V gene encodes CDR1 MNHEY and CDR2 SMNVEV (reference sequence). The ends were cut back, 3 bases at V and 2 bases at J, with 7 bases in the middle. The CDR3 is made up of 14 amino acids. The CDR3 here is CASSFRGNTGELFF. The CDR3 region has the DNA TGTGCCAGCAGTTTCCGGGGAAACACCGGGGAGCTGTTTTTT.

This clonotype was detected a few times. The chain links TRBV3-1 to TRBJ2-5; D is uncertain. CDR3 size: 14 residues. Trimming took 3 bases from V and 2 from J, leaving 10 bases between them. Germline CDR1 is LGHDT and CDR2 is YNNKEL (reference sequence). CDR3 amino acids: CASSHRAVQETQYF. The CDR3 region has the DNA TGTGCCAGCAGCCATAGGGCCGTACAAGAGACCCAGTACTTC.

This clonotype has at least ten counts. The chain joins TRBV6-1 to TRBJ1-2, with D hard to call. Trimming shortened V by 8 bases and J by 4 bases, and 8 bases separated the two germline ends. The CDR3 is made up of 11 amino acids. The germline CDR1 and CDR2 sequences are MNHNS and SASEGT. The CDR3 DNA is TGTGCCAGCTGGAGCGGCTATGGCTACACCTTC. It yields the protein CASWSGYGYTF.